These T cell receptor beta chains were read from a single sample in a study of blood T cells in healthy people across ages. One entry per CDR3 protein, called by TCRdb with MiXCR from the 5' RACE reads. The data show about 1 million distinct CDR3 sequences, more than 35% seen once. The sequencing input was blood. Every receptor here comes from a woman aged 55-70 years in good health. Each CDR3 is given with its conserved first and last residue. The order of the fields is V gene, J gene, D gene, CDR3 length, clone size, CDR3 DNA, CDR3 protein. D genes are given only for firm matches. Size is stated for part of the rows, as once, few or many counts, or as a class when the clone is expanded.

>TRBV6-1|TRBJ2-4|TRBD2|18|NA
TGTGCCAGCAGAGAAAGACTAGCGGGAGGGGGGACCAAAAACATTCAGTACTTC
CASRERLAGGGTKNIQYF
>TRBV7-9|TRBJ2-3|NA|14|NA
TGTGCCAGCAGCACTACCAAAAGCACAGATACGCAGTATTTT
CASSTTKSTDTQYF
>TRBV29-1|TRBJ2-2|NA|14|NA
TGCAGCGTTGTGGCTCTAACGAACACCGGGGAGCTGTTTTTT
CSVVALTNTGELFF
>TRBV14|TRBJ2-5|TRBD2|17|NA
TGTGTCAGCAGCAAAGTTGGGGGACTAGGTCAATCGGAGACCCAGTACTTC
CVSSKVGGLGQSETQYF
>TRBV20-1|TRBJ2-7|NA|14|few
TGCAGTGCTTCTGACAGCGATAGCTCCTACGAGCAGTACTTC
CSASDSDSSYEQYF
>TRBV5-1|TRBJ2-2|NA|15|NA
TGCGCCAGCAGCTTCACGGGGGCGGACACCGGGGAGCTGTTTTTT
CASSFTGADTGELFF
>TRBV3-1|TRBJ2-3|TRBD2|18|NA
TGTGCCAGCAGCCAAGATCGGTTGGCGGGAGCCCCCGCAGATACGCAGTATTTT
CASSQDRLAGAPADTQYF
>TRBV28|TRBJ1-6|NA|14|few
TGTGCCAGCAGTTCTGGGGGTAGGATTTCACCCCTCCACTTT
CASSSGGRISPLHF
>TRBV7-8|TRBJ2-3|TRBD2|17|once
TGTGCCAGCAGCTTATTAGTTAAGGCGGGAGTCACAGATACGCAGTATTTT
CASSLLVKAGVTDTQYF
>TRBV12-3/TRBV12-4|TRBJ2-4|TRBD2|13|NA
TGTGCCAGCAGTTACGGACCCGCGGGGGAGCAGTACTTC
CASSYGPAGEQYF
>TRBV11-1|TRBJ2-7|NA|15|few
TGTGCCAGCAGATTTACCGGGACGGACTCCTACGAGCAGTACTTC
CASRFTGTDSYEQYF
>TRBV29-1|TRBJ2-1|TRBD2|13|NA
TGCAGCGTTGTAGTAGCGGGAGGTGGTGAGCAGTTCTTC
CSVVVAGGGEQFF
>TRBV14|TRBJ2-5|NA|15|NA
TGTGCCAGCAGCCGCGGGTTAGGGTATACGGAGACCCAGTACTTC
CASSRGLGYTETQYF
>TRBV12-3/TRBV12-4|TRBJ1-1|NA|15|few
TGTGCCAGCAGTCCCCACGGCCAGGGGACCACTGAAGCTTTCTTT
CASSPHGQGTTEAFF
>TRBV4-2|TRBJ2-1|TRBD2|16|many
TGTGCCAGCAGCCAAGGCGAACTAGCGGGATACAATGAGCAGTTCTTC
CASSQGELAGYNEQFF
>TRBV12-3/TRBV12-4|TRBJ2-1|NA|12|once
TGTGCCAGCAACACGAGGGGCTACGAGCAGTTCTTC
CASNTRGYEQFF
>TRBV27|TRBJ2-7|NA|14|few
TGTGCCAGTGCCACAAGGGTTCCCTCCTACGAGCAGTACTTC
CASATRVPSYEQYF
>TRBV7-9|TRBJ2-1|NA|16|few
TGTGCCAGCAGCCCACCAAGACAGGTCCCCTACAATGAGCAGTTCTTC
CASSPPRQVPYNEQFF
>TRBV10-2|TRBJ1-5|NA|15|few
TGCGCCAGCAGTGAGTCGACTTGGGTAAATCAGCCCCAGCATTTT
CASSESTWVNQPQHF
>TRBV2|TRBJ1-2|NA|14|NA
TGTGCCAGCAGTGATGGGGGGTCATGGGATGGCTACACCTTC
CASSDGGSWDGYTF
>TRBV6-5|TRBJ2-3|TRBD2|16|many
TGTGCCAGCAGTTACTCGCTAGCGGGAGGGGGAGATACGCAGTATTTT
CASSYSLAGGGDTQYF
>TRBV20-1|TRBJ2-3|TRBD2|16|NA
TGCAGTGCTAGAGATTTTCTAAGCGGGAGGACAGATACGCAGTATTTT
CSARDFLSGRTDTQYF
>TRBV7-9|TRBJ2-4|TRBD1|15|NA
TGTGCCAGCAGCTTAGCCGGGACAGATCCCTACGGGCAGTACTTC
CASSLAGTDPYGQYF
>TRBV6-6|TRBJ1-2|NA|15|NA
TGTGCCAGCAGTTACTCCGACGGGGGGTTATCAGGCTACACCTTC
CASSYSDGGLSGYTF
>TRBV28|TRBJ2-5|TRBD2|16|many
TGTGCCAGCAGCTCCTGGGGTGCGGGAGGTCAAGAGACCCAGTACTTC
CASSSWGAGGQETQYF
>TRBV6-1|TRBJ1-5|NA|14|NA
TGTGCCAGCAGAAAGCAGGGTGGGGATCAGCCCCAGCATTTT
CASRKQGGDQPQHF